A single sample is the source of the 24 T cell receptor beta chains below, sequenced in a study of blood T cell repertoires in COVID-19. Assay used: immunoSEQ multiplex PCR; TCRdb lists only in-frame clones, some missing. In the table there are under 250,000 clones, about 80% of which are singletons. Sequenced input: PBMCs or T cells enriched from blood (not recorded which). These receptors originate from a man aged 55 to 69 who had recovered from COVID-19.

The chain couples TRBV29-1 to TRBJ2-1; 12 bases match TRBD2. The CDR3 extends over 16 amino acids. Germline CDR1 is SQVTM and CDR2 is ANQGSEA. Trimming took 2 bases from V and 10 from J; bases not matched to a gene: 12. Here the CDR3 reads CSVENFGLAGGKEQFF. CDR3 DNA: TGCAGCGTTGAAAACTTCGGCCTAGCGGGGGGGAAAGAGCAGTTCTTC.

This CDR3 is CASRDRDWAHTIYF. The CDR3 region has the DNA TGTGCCAGCAGAGACAGGGACTGGGCTCACACCATATATTTT. J is TRBJ1-3 and V is TRBV2, with TRBD1 matching over 7 bases. This CDR3 region has 14 residues. V lost 6 bases to trimming and J lost 8 bases; unmatched junction nucleotides: 10. CDR1 is SNHLY, CDR2 FYNNEI, per germline. Full variable domain (rest looked up from reference TRBV2 and TRBJ1-3): EPEVTQTPSHQVTQMGQEVILRCVPISNHLYFYWYRQILGQKVEFLVSFYNNEISEKSEIFDDQFSVERPDGSNFTLKIRSTKLEDSAMYFCASRDRDWAHTIYFGEGSWLTVV.

The chain uses TRBV7-2 and TRBJ1-6; D is perhaps TRBD1 (5 bases). There are 17 residues in the CDR3. V lost 5 bases, J lost 5 bases, and 19 bases lay in between. CDR1 and CDR2 from the germline V gene are SGHTA and FQGNSA. The CDR3 reads CASSLLPGGGNNSPLHF. The CDR3 region has the DNA TGTGCCAGCAGCCTATTACCGGGGGGGGGTAATAATTCACCCCTCCACTTT.

The gene calls are TRBV2 and TRBJ2-3; 9 bases align to TRBD2. This CDR3 region has 15 residues. V gave up 6 bases and J gave up 2 bases; unmatched junction bases: 6. In germline, CDR1 is SNHLY, CDR2 FYNNEI. DNA of the CDR3: TGTGCCAGCAGCGCTAGCGGGGCCTCCACAGATACGCAGTATTTT. Its protein product is CASSASGASTDTQYF. The full variable domain, in which reference TRBV2 and TRBJ2-3 provide the parts outside the CDR3, is EPEVTQTPSHQVTQMGQEVILRCVPISNHLYFYWYRQILGQKVEFLVSFYNNEISEKSEIFDDQFSVERPDGSNFTLKIRSTKLEDSAMYFCASSASGASTDTQYFGPGTRLTVL.

The chain has TRBV24-1 and TRBJ2-1; 10 bases align to TRBD2. CDR3 length: 15 amino acids. V dropped 9 bases and J dropped 5; count of bases not matched to a gene: 9. Germline CDR1 reads KGHDR; CDR2 reads SFDVKD. DNA of the CDR3: TGTGCCACCTCAGCATCAGCGGGGGGGCACAATGAGCAGTTCTTC. It codes for CATSASAGGHNEQFF.

The rearrangement joins TRBV7-2 to TRBJ1-4; D is unresolved. This CDR3 comprises 13 residues. Per the germline V gene, CDR1 is SGHTA and CDR2 is FQGNSA. The V end lost 5 bases, the J end lost 5 bases, and 9 bases lay between the germline ends. Here the CDR3 DNA reads TGTGCCAGCAGCCAAACCCGGAATGAAAAACTGTTTTTT. Translation: CASSQTRNEKLFF.

This rearrangement joins TRBV5-1 to TRBJ1-6, with 8 bases aligning to TRBD1. Germline V CDR1 and CDR2: SGHRS, YFSETQ. The CDR3 is 16 amino acids. V gave up 4 bases and J gave up 9 bases; unmatched junction bases: 12. The CDR3 is CASSEVSGTGSSPLHF. The CDR3 DNA reads as TGCGCCAGCAGCGAGGTCTCCGGGACAGGTAGTTCACCCCTCCACTTT.

This clone was counted a few times. This chain connects TRBV7-2 to TRBJ1-2; D possibly corresponds to TRBD1 (6 bases). V was cut by 1 base and J by 7 bases, with 22 bases left in between. Germline-derived CDR1 and CDR2 are SGHTA and FQGNSA. The CDR3 is 17 amino acids. The CDR3 region has the DNA TGTGCCAGCAGCTTAGAAAGGGGGTCAGTTCGATTCTCTGGCTACACCTTC. Protein product: CASSLERGSVRFSGYTF.

The genes are TRBV11-2 and TRBJ2-5; TRBD2 is a possible D gene (5 bases). The V end lost 0 bases, the J end lost 5 bases, and 16 bases lay between the germline ends. CDR1 SGHAT and CDR2 FQNNGV come from the germline V gene. The CDR3 length is 16 residues. CDR3 bases: TGTGCCAGCAGCTTAGAGGTGGTAGGGAGACGGGAGACCCAGTACTTC. It codes for CASSLEVVGRRETQYF.

Here the CDR3 reads CASSHRQGGTGELFF. The CDR3, as DNA: TGTGCCAGCTCCCATCGACAGGGTGGCACCGGGGAGCTGTTTTTT. This rearrangement joins TRBV18 to TRBJ2-2; the match to TRBD1 covers 7 bases. Germline CDR1 reads KGHSH; CDR2 reads LQKENI. This CDR3 contains 15 residues. V shed 6 bases, J shed 4 bases, and the junction held 8 bases outside the gene matches.

This chain connects TRBV5-1 to TRBJ1-3; D uncertain. Germline-derived CDR1 and CDR2 are SGHRS and YFSETQ. Trimming removed 1 base from V and 2 bases from J, with 13 bases in between. This CDR3 has 16 amino acids. The CDR3 sequence: CASSLYQESPGNTIYF. In DNA, the CDR3 is TGCGCCAGCAGCTTGTATCAGGAATCACCTGGAAACACCATATATTTT.

The chain links TRBV10-3 to TRBJ2-1; 9 bases agree with TRBD1. The CDR3 contains 15 residues. J lost 2 bases, V lost 6 bases, and 5 bases had no gene match. Germline V CDR1 and CDR2: ENHRY, SYGVKD. CDR3 residues: CAIRGTGSPYNEQFF. The CDR3 DNA reads as TGTGCCATCAGGGGGACAGGGAGTCCCTACAATGAGCAGTTCTTC.

This chain uses TRBV7-9 with TRBJ2-6, with D perhaps TRBD1 (6 bases). V was clipped by 6 bases and J by 0 bases, with 15 bases between them. CDR1 and CDR2 (germline): SEHNR, FQNEAQ (reference sequence). The CDR3 is made up of 17 amino acids. For the CDR3, the DNA is TGTGCCAGCAGGACCGGGACAACTCTCTCTGGGGCCAACGTCCTGACTTTC. Residues: CASRTGTTLSGANVLTF.

J is TRBJ1-6 and V is TRBV5-5; D gene ambiguous. Germline CDR1 and CDR2: SGHKS and YYEKEE (reference sequence). The V end was cut by 3 bases, the J end by 5 bases, with 18 bases between. The CDR3 has 17 amino acids. The CDR3 DNA reads as TGTGCCAGCAGCTCCCGGGCCCTTTGGGAGCATAATTCACCCCTCCACTTT. It encodes CASSSRALWEHNSPLHF.

In regard to this clone: A junction boundary mismatches the germline segment, possibly from a read error. This chain connects TRBV3-1 (or the pseudogene TRBV3-2) to TRBJ2-7; 9 positions agree with TRBD1. The germline V gene encodes CDR1 LGHDT and CDR2 YNNKEL (reference sequence). This CDR3 is 16 amino acids long. The DNA of the CDR3 is TGTGCCAGCAGCCAAATAACGAGACAGGGGGTTAGTGGACTGGACTTC. Amino acids: CASSQITRQGVSGLDF.

The genes are TRBV19 and TRBJ1-3, with 11 bases aligning to TRBD1. The length of the CDR3 is 16 residues. V was pared by 5 bases and J by 2 bases, with 5 bases of the junction left unmatched. Per the germline V gene, CDR1 is LNHDA and CDR2 is SQIVND (reference sequence). CDR3 loop: CASSPRTGGTGNTIYF. The CDR3 DNA reads as TGTGCCAGTAGTCCCCGGACAGGGGGCACTGGAAACACCATATATTTT.

The chain links TRBV19 to TRBJ1-2; D is possibly TRBD1 (5 bases). Germline V gives CDR1 LNHDA, CDR2 SQIVND (reference sequence). Trimming took 2 bases from V and 6 from J, leaving 13 bases between them. This CDR3 is built from 14 residues. This CDR3 reads CASSITGRVHGYTF. The CDR3 region has the DNA TGTGCCAGTAGTATAACAGGCAGGGTGCATGGCTACACCTTC.

V is TRBV5-5 and J is TRBJ2-3; D is unclear. CDR3 length: 14 residues. V lost 4 bases to trimming and J lost 4 bases, with 13 bases between them. Germline lookup yields CDR1 SGHKS and CDR2 YYEKEE (reference sequence). Written as DNA, the CDR3 is TGTGCCAGCAGCCAAGCGTGGAGCGCAGATACGCAGTATTTT. Amino acid sequence: CASSQAWSADTQYF.

V usage is TRBV19 and J usage is TRBJ2-2; 11 nucleotides agree with TRBD1. After removal of 5 bases from V and 3 bases from J, the junction contained 5 bases not matched to a gene. This CDR3 is built from 16 residues. CDR1 and CDR2 from the germline V gene are LNHDA and SQIVND (reference sequence). The CDR3 region has the DNA TGTGCCAGTAGTGAAAGGACAGGGGGCTACACCGGGGAGCTGTTTTTT. It codes for CASSERTGGYTGELFF.

The rearrangement links TRBV5-1 to TRBJ2-7, with 10 nucleotides matching TRBD1. The V segment lost 2 bases and the J segment 6 bases; nucleotides outside the gene matches: 5. The CDR3 totals 14 residues. The germline V gene encodes CDR1 SGHRS and CDR2 YFSETQ. CDR3 in DNA: TGCGCCAGCAGCTTACAGGGACAGGGGACCGAGCAGTACTTC. It translates to CASSLQGQGTEQYF.

The chain combines TRBV12-5 with TRBJ2-7, with a possible D match to TRBD1 (6 bases). The germline V gene has CDR1 LGHNT and CDR2 FRNRAP. The CDR3 is 16 residues long. Trimming took off 3 bases at V and 7 bases at J, with 22 bases between the two ends. As DNA, the CDR3 is TGTGCTAGTGGTTTATCCCAACTCACAGGGACGGGGGAGCAGTACTTC. It encodes CASGLSQLTGTGEQYF. The variable domain in full, with the rest retrieved from reference TRBV12-5 and TRBJ2-7, is DARVTQTPRHKVTEMGQEVTMRCQPILGHNTVFWYRQTMMQGLELLAYFRNRAPLDDSGMPKDRFSAEMPDATLATLKIQPSEPRDSAVYFCASGLSQLTGTGEQYFGPGTRLTVT.

This chain links TRBV27 with TRBJ1-4; TRBD1 is a possible D gene (6 bases). Germline CDR1 is MNHEY and CDR2 is SMNVEV (reference sequence). There are 12 residues in the CDR3. The CDR3 loop reads CSPSEGGEKLFF. In DNA form, the CDR3 reads TGTTCGCCTTCAGAGGGGGGGGAAAAACTGTTTTTT.

This chain links TRBV11-3 with TRBJ1-1; tentative D call: TRBD1 (6 bases). CDR1 and CDR2 (germline): SGHNT, YENEEA. The CDR3 contains 15 residues. V lost 1 base and J lost 3, with 12 bases in between. The CDR3 DNA reads as TGTGCCAGCAGCTTAGTAGGGGGAAGGGACACTGAAGCTTTCTTT. Protein sequence: CASSLVGGRDTEAFF.

V and J are TRBV7-8 and TRBJ1-1, with 7 bases fitting TRBD1. The V gene end was trimmed by 5 bases and the J gene end by 4 bases; junction bases not matched to a gene: 7. CDR3 size: 14 residues. Germline V lookup: CDR1 SGHVS, CDR2 FQNEAQ. CDR3 bases: TGTGCCAGCAGCCCCGACAGGGTGGGCACTGAAGCTTTCTTT. Residues: CASSPDRVGTEAFF.